One and the same sample provided the 23 T cell receptor beta chains below, sequenced in a study of T cells expressing NK-cell markers. TCRdb reprocessed the 5' RACE reads, keeping one entry per CDR3 protein, no DNA. Its listing shows a few hundred thousand distinct CDR3 sequences. The sequenced sample consisted of blood T cells: a sorted CD56 or NKG2C T cell subset, CD4+ or CD8+ T cells, or bulk PBMC T cells (not recorded which). These receptors came from a man aged 18 to 69 in good health.

The rearrangement uses TRBV18 and TRBJ1-1; checking the TCRdb D call of TRBD1 is not possible without DNA. The CDR3 extends over 16 amino acids. CDR1 is KGHSH, CDR2 LQKENI, per germline. CDR3 amino acids: CASSPNPGTANTEAFF.

CDR3: CASSLGQRTTRQYF. The genes are TRBV5-1 and TRBJ2-7; TCRdb's D gene call, TRBD1, goes unchecked for lack of DNA. Germline CDR1 is SGHRS and CDR2 is YFSETQ. The CDR3 has 14 residues.

The chain employs TRBV18 and TRBJ2-3. This CDR3 is 16 amino acids long. Germline CDR1 and CDR2: KGHSH and LQKENI. The CDR3: CASSPLDGDLTDTQYF.

The chain employs TRBV5-5 and TRBJ2-5; as DNA is missing, the TRBD2 call by TCRdb cannot be tested. CDR1 SGHKS and CDR2 YYEKEE come from the germline V gene (reference sequence). This CDR3 spans 16 amino acids. CDR3 in amino acids: CASSLVVAGPQETQYF. The entire variable domain, with the rest obtained from reference TRBV5-5 and TRBJ2-5, is as follows: DAGVTQSPTHLIKTRGQQVTLRCSPISGHKSVSWYQQVLGQGPQFIFQYYEKEERGRGNFPDRFSARQFPNYSSELNVNALLLGDSALYLCASSLVVAGPQETQYFGPGTRLLVL.

The J gene is TRBJ1-2, the V gene TRBV20-1. CDR1 is DFQATT, CDR2 SNEGSKA, per germline (reference sequence). The length of the CDR3 is 15 residues. This CDR3 reads CSARKGSKKGSGYTF.

The V gene is TRBV12-3 or TRBV12-4, the J gene TRBJ2-3. This CDR3 is built from 14 residues. The CDR3 sequence: CASSLFVIRDTQYF.

V gene TRBV15 combines with J gene TRBJ2-2; TCRdb designates TRBD1, a call that cannot be tested without DNA. The CDR3 loop spans 15 amino acids. CDR1 and CDR2 from the germline V gene are LNHNV and YYDKDF (reference sequence). CDR3 sequence reads: CATSRVAGSLGELFF.

The chain employs TRBV4-2 and TRBJ1-2; there is no DNA to check the TCRdb D call of TRBD1. The CDR3 is 15 residues long. Germline V gives CDR1 LGHNA, CDR2 YNFKEQ. This CDR3 is CASSQDTGGAYGYTF.

The gene calls are TRBV11-1 and TRBJ1-1. The CDR3 length is 12 residues. Germline assignment: CDR1 SGHAT and CDR2 FQDESV (reference sequence). The CDR3 here is CASNAGCTEAFF.

CDR3 sequence reads: CASSRKGQGRHEQYF. The genes are TRBV3-1 and TRBJ2-7; the TCRdb D gene call, TRBD1, has no DNA to confirm it. The CDR3 loop spans 15 amino acids. CDR1 LGHDT and CDR2 YNNKEL come from the germline V gene (reference sequence).

The chain uses TRBV11-1 and TRBJ1-4; there is no DNA to check the TCRdb D call of TRBD1. Per germline, CDR1 SGHAT and CDR2 FQDESV (reference sequence). The length of the CDR3 is 15 residues. The chain's CDR3 is CASSASTGGVEKLFF.

The chain is built from TRBV20-1 and TRBJ2-1. Germline lookup yields CDR1 DFQATT and CDR2 SNEGSKA (reference sequence). The CDR3 contains 16 residues. This chain's CDR3 is CSARGSAGGFYNEQFF.

V usage is TRBV7-9 and J usage is TRBJ2-7. The CDR3 is 11 amino acids. Per the germline V gene, CDR1 is SEHNR and CDR2 is FQNEAQ (reference sequence). CDR3 loop: CASSHGNEQYF. Using reference TRBV7-9 and TRBJ2-7 for the parts outside the CDR3, the full variable domain is DTGVSQNPRHKITKRGQNVTFRCDPISEHNRLYWYRQTLGQGPEFLTYFQNEAQLEKSRLLSDRFSAERPKGSFSTLEIQRTEQGDSAMYLCASSHGNEQYFGPGTRLTVT.

The rearrangement uses TRBV24-1 and TRBJ1-6; lacking DNA, the TRBD1 call made by TCRdb goes unchecked. Germline CDR1 and CDR2: KGHDR and SFDVKD. The CDR3 spans 15 residues. CDR3 amino acids: CATSDFWGYNSPLHF.

V usage is TRBV5-1 and J usage is TRBJ2-3. Germline CDR1 reads SGHRS; CDR2 reads YFSETQ. The CDR3 contains 15 residues. The CDR3 spells CASSLLSLEADTQYF.

The chain couples TRBV4-2 to TRBJ2-5; lacking DNA, the TRBD2 call made by TCRdb goes unchecked. In germline, CDR1 is LGHNA, CDR2 YNFKEQ. The CDR3 length is 13 residues. The CDR3: CASSQTSPETQYF.

The chain recombines TRBV25-1 with TRBJ1-3. The length of the CDR3 is 14 residues. The germline V gene has CDR1 MGHDK and CDR2 SYGVNS. CDR3 sequence: CASSGVASGNTIYF.

The V gene is TRBV5-1, the J gene TRBJ2-5. Germline assignment: CDR1 SGHRS and CDR2 YFSETQ. This CDR3 is 15 amino acids long. The CDR3 sequence is CASSTRAFTQETQYF.

The J gene is TRBJ1-1, the V gene TRBV29-1. Germline lookup yields CDR1 SQVTM and CDR2 ANQGSEA. The CDR3 is 13 amino acids. The CDR3 is CSVEEVLNTEAFF.

The chain joins TRBV6-1 to TRBJ2-1; TCRdb picks TRBD1, but there is no DNA to check that call. Germline assignment: CDR1 MNHNS and CDR2 SASEGT. This CDR3 comprises 15 residues. Here the CDR3 reads CASNLGQDPSREQFF.

The V and J genes are TRBV20-1 and TRBJ1-2. CDR3 length equals 13 residues. Per germline, CDR1 DFQATT and CDR2 SNEGSKA (reference sequence). The CDR3 is CSARSGPTYGYTF.

The chain uses TRBV7-2 and TRBJ2-3; as DNA is missing, the TRBD1 call by TCRdb cannot be tested. Per the germline V gene, CDR1 is SGHTA and CDR2 is FQGNSA. The CDR3 covers 16 residues. The CDR3 loop reads CASSRGQGLITDTQYF.

The chain couples TRBV7-2 to TRBJ2-3; TCRdb proposes TRBD1, but this gene call is untestable without DNA. This CDR3 region has 17 residues. Looked up from germline, CDR1 is SGHTA and CDR2 is FQGNSA. The CDR3 sequence: CASSPSGGAEFADTQYF.